This T cell receptor (beta chain) emerged from a study of CD8 T cells in ankylosing spondylitis. TCRdb recomputed calls from the 5' RACE reads with MiXCR, one row per CDR3 protein. The repertoire consists of fewer than 500,000 distinct CDR3 sequences, with 26% occurring once and the leading ten covering roughly 0.8%. In regard to this clonotype: What it recognizes is unknown.

The V gene lost 1 base and the J gene lost 2 bases, with 9 bases spanning the gap. Germline assignment: CDR1 MRHNA and CDR2 SNTAGT. The CDR3 has 15 residues. Overall study results and limits: Characteristic, it appeared, of ankylosing spondylitis blood was a TCR beta motif of eight or nine highly homologous variants. Matched synovial fluid from ankylosing spondylitis patients was reported to be enriched for disease-linked clones.

This TCR was sampled from a male donor with ankylosing spondylitis. This rearrangement joins TRBV6-4 to TRBJ2-1, with a tentative D call TRBD1 (6 bases). The specimen sequenced was blood, either unsorted or a sorted T cell fraction (not recorded which). CDR3 nucleotides: TGTGCCAGCAGTGACTTGGACAGCCCCTACAATGAGCAGTTCTTC. This encodes CASSDLDSPYNEQFF.